The 6 T cell receptor beta chains below were found in one sample sequenced in a study of STAT5B mutations in CD4+ large granular lymphocyte leukemia. Produced via immunoSEQ multiplex PCR; TCRdb's table is partial and in-frame only. The profile covers around 37,000 clones, with around 75% appearing a single time and 0.55% taken by the ten largest. Sequences were obtained from CD4+ T cells from blood buffy coats. The receptors originated from a human donor in good health.

The chain joins TRBV7-2 to TRBJ2-3; no reliable D call. Trimming left V 5 bases short and J 3 bases short, with 15 bases between. CDR3 length: 15 amino acids. Germline lookup yields CDR1 SGHTA and CDR2 FQGNSA. CDR3 DNA sequence: TGTGCCAGCAGCCCCGACTCGCTGGGGACAGATACGCAGTATTTT. It codes for CASSPDSLGTDTQYF. Looking up the rest from reference TRBV7-2 and TRBJ2-3 gives the full variable domain: GAGVSQSPSNKVTEKGKDVELRCDPISGHTALYWYRQSLGQGLEFLIYFQGNSAPDKSGLPSDRFSAERTGGSVSTLTIQRTQQEDSAVYLCASSPDSLGTDTQYFGPGTRLTVL.

V is TRBV11-1 and J is TRBJ2-2; the match to TRBD2 covers 9 bases. Germline CDR1 and CDR2: SGHAT and FQDESV (reference sequence). The CDR3 totals 15 residues. V lost 5 bases and J lost 7; bases outside the gene matches: 8. The CDR3 DNA reads TGTGCCAGCAGCCCCCTGAGCGGGAGGATCGGGGAGCTGTTTTTT. Translation: CASSPLSGRIGELFF.

The chain recombines TRBV7-2 with TRBJ1-3; no clear D. Germline V gene sequence: CDR1 SGHTA, CDR2 FQGNSA. The CDR3 is 12 amino acids. Trimming removed 5 bases from V and 4 bases from J, with 6 bases in between. CDR3 residues: CASSETGNTIYF. In DNA, the CDR3 is TGTGCCAGCAGCGAAACAGGAAACACCATATATTTT.

In DNA form, the CDR3 reads TGCGCCAGCAGCCAAGATGACCGGCGAGATACGCAGTATTTT. Its translation: CASSQDDRRDTQYF. The chain has TRBV4-1 and TRBJ2-3; D uncertain. Trimming took 0 bases from V and 5 from J, leaving 9 bases between them. The CDR3 sequence is 14 residues long. In germline, CDR1 is MGHRA, CDR2 YSYEKL.

The V and J genes are TRBV5-4 and TRBJ2-3; D remains ambiguous. The CDR3 length is 12 residues. From germline, CDR1 is SGHNT and CDR2 YYREEE (reference sequence). V was cut by 4 bases and J by 6 bases, with 9 bases left in between. The CDR3 DNA reads as TGTGCCAGCAGCGCTGGACCTGATACGCAGTATTTT. Its translation: CASSAGPDTQYF.

The rearrangement joins TRBV6-4 to TRBJ1-5; D not certain. CDR1 is MRHNA and CDR2 is SNTAGT in the germline V gene. The CDR3 extends over 14 amino acids. The ends were cut back, 6 bases at V and 8 bases at J, with 17 bases in the middle. The CDR3 DNA reads TGTGCCAGCAGCCTCAGCGTCGGCCAGGAGCCCCAGCATTTT. Its protein product is CASSLSVGQEPQHF.